A single sample is the source of the 12 T cell receptor beta chains below, sequenced in a study of control samples from healthy donors and cancer patients. TCRdb's table, derived via immunoSEQ multiplex PCR, lists solely in-frame clones and lacks some. The data show roughly 34,000 clones, with about 85% seen just once and more than 1.5% held by the top ten. The sequenced sample consisted of PBMCs. These receptors all stem from a woman aged 40 to 50 with lung cancer.

The gene calls are TRBV9 and TRBJ2-3; maybe TRBD2 (6 bases). This CDR3 contains 16 residues. Trimming pared 0 bases from V and 4 bases from J, leaving 15 bases between. Germline loops: CDR1 SGDLS, CDR2 YYNGEE. The CDR3 spells CASSVEGGAPSDTQYF. The CDR3 DNA reads TGTGCCAGCAGCGTAGAGGGCGGGGCCCCCTCAGATACGCAGTATTTT.

The chain carries TRBV15 and TRBJ2-1; TRBD1 is a possible D gene (5 bases). V lost 1 base, J lost 1 base, and 8 bases lay in between. CDR1 LNHNV and CDR2 YYDKDF come from the germline V gene (reference sequence). The CDR3 totals 15 residues. CDR3 in amino acids: CATSRVRDSYNEQFF. In DNA, the CDR3 is TGTGCCACCAGCAGAGTCAGGGATTCCTACAATGAGCAGTTCTTC.

This clone occurred once. The chain links TRBV9 to TRBJ2-2; 7 bases match TRBD2. V was clipped by 4 bases and J by 8 bases; unmatched bases: 23. Germline V gene sequence: CDR1 SGDLS, CDR2 YYNGEE. The CDR3 is made up of 19 amino acids. This chain's CDR3 is CASSPRGVSSGLNLGELFF. The DNA for the CDR3 is TGTGCCAGCAGCCCACGTGGGGTGTCTAGCGGATTAAACTTGGGGGAGCTGTTTTTT. The full variable domain, rest sourced from reference TRBV9 and TRBJ2-2, is DSGVTQTPKHLITATGQRVTLRCSPRSGDLSVYWYQQSLDQGLQFLIQYYNGEERAKGNILERFSAQQFPDLHSELNLSSLELGDSALYFCASSPRGVSSGLNLGELFFGEGSRLTVL.

The chain carries TRBV11-2 and TRBJ1-5, with no clear D. This CDR3 has 14 amino acids. Germline-derived CDR1 and CDR2 are SGHAT and FQNNGV. V shed 1 base and J shed 1 base, with 5 bases lying between them. CDR3 residues: CASSLGGSNQPQHF. In nucleotides, the CDR3 is TGTGCCAGCAGCTTAGGTGGGAGCAATCAGCCCCAGCATTTT.

CDR3 sequence (DNA): TGTGCCACCAGTGACACAGGGGGGAACAATCAGCCCCAGCATTTT. Its translation: CATSDTGGNNQPQHF. This chain joins TRBV24-1 and TRBJ1-5, with 8 bases lining up with TRBD1. CDR3 length equals 15 residues. V lost 4 bases and J lost 3; bases outside the gene matches: 4. Germline values: CDR1 KGHDR, CDR2 SFDVKD.

J is TRBJ2-7 and V is TRBV5-5; no reliable D call. CDR1 SGHKS and CDR2 YYEKEE come from the germline V gene (reference sequence). The length of the CDR3 is 14 residues. Trimming removed 4 bases from V and 1 base from J, with 12 bases in between. In nucleotides, the CDR3 is TGTGCCAGCAGCAAGGGCGTTAGTTCCTACGAGCAGTACTTC. Its protein is CASSKGVSSYEQYF.

About this clone: The sample has other DNA sequences that encode this CDR3 too. The chain recombines TRBV7-9 with TRBJ2-3; 8 bases agree with TRBD2. Per the germline V gene, CDR1 is SEHNR and CDR2 is FQNEAQ (reference sequence). The junction had 9 bases not matched to a gene; V was cut back by 5 bases and J by 2 bases. The CDR3 sequence is 16 residues long. CDR3 coding DNA: TGTGCCAGCAGCACGCGAGCGGGAGCCAACACAGATACGCAGTATTTT. Amino acids: CASSTRAGANTDTQYF.

This chain uses TRBV5-8 with TRBJ1-2; D perhaps matches TRBD1 (5 bases). The CDR3 loop spans 13 amino acids. V shed 9 bases and J shed 0 bases, with 12 bases lying between them. Germline CDR1 SGHTS, CDR2 YDEGEE. Here the CDR3 DNA reads TGTGCCACTACCAGGGTTCCTAACTATGGCTACACCTTC. The encoded protein is CATTRVPNYGYTF.

This chain uses TRBV6-1 with TRBJ1-5, with a tentative D call TRBD1 (5 bases). The CDR3 loop spans 14 amino acids. With 3 bases removed from V and 2 bases from J, the gap between germline ends came to 8 bases. Germline CDR1 is MNHNS and CDR2 is SASEGT. Here the CDR3 DNA reads TGTGCCAGCAGTGACGTGGGGGGCAATCAGCCCCAGCATTTT. Its translation: CASSDVGGNQPQHF.

The rearrangement joins TRBV6-5 to TRBJ1-2; possible D gene TRBD1, 5 bases. The length of the CDR3 is 14 residues. V lost 6 bases, J lost 5 bases, and 16 bases lay in between. Germline-derived CDR1 and CDR2 are MNHEY and SVGAGI. CDR3 DNA: TGTGCCAGCAGCTACCGGGGGGGATATTATGGCTACACCTTC. This codes for CASSYRGGYYGYTF.

CDR3 DNA: TGTGCCAGCAGCTTCCCGGGACGCCACCTAGATTCACCCCTCCACTTT. It translates to CASSFPGRHLDSPLHF. J is TRBJ1-6 and V is TRBV5-5, with D possibly matching TRBD1 (5 bases). The CDR3 has 16 residues. The germline V gene has CDR1 SGHKS and CDR2 YYEKEE (reference sequence). V dropped 2 bases and J dropped 8 bases, with 17 bases sitting between them.

This rearrangement joins TRBV15 to TRBJ1-5; a weak D match, TRBD1 (5 bases). Germline V gene sequence: CDR1 LNHNV, CDR2 YYDKDF (reference sequence). This CDR3 contains 15 residues. V dropped 0 bases and J dropped 7 bases, with 13 bases sitting between them. The CDR3: CATSRDGGYGQPQHF. In DNA, the CDR3 is TGTGCCACCAGCAGAGATGGGGGGTACGGCCAGCCCCAGCATTTT.